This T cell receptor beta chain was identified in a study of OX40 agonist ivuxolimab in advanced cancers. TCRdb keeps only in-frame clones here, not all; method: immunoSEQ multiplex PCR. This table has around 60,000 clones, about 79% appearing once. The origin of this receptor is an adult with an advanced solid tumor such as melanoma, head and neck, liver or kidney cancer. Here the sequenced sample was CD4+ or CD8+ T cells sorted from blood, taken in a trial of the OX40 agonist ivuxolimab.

CDR3 in amino acids: CASSFSPANTGELFF. In DNA, the CDR3 is TGTGCCAGCAGCTTCTCACCCGCGAACACCGGGGAGCTGTTTTTT. The J gene is TRBJ2-2, the V gene TRBV7-8; D remains unclear. Trimming shortened V by 3 bases and J by 0 bases, and 8 bases separated the two germline ends. The CDR3 totals 15 residues. The V gene's germline CDR1 is SGHVS and CDR2 FQNEAQ.